This T cell receptor beta chain was retrieved from a study of patients and donors after allogeneic stem cell transplantation. TCRdb independently ran MiXCR on the RT-PCR reads; one entry per CDR3 protein. Here the sample spans about 150,000 distinct CDR3 sequences, 30% to 45% being singletons. V was clipped by 3 bases and J by 7 bases; unmatched bases: 5. CDR3 size: 15 residues. The rearrangement links TRBV12-3 or TRBV12-4 to TRBJ1-6; 8 nucleotides match TRBD1. The TCR originated in a human donor who was either an allogeneic HSCT recipient or a stem cell or donor lymphocyte infusion donor (not recorded which). It is not recorded whose cells these are; they may come from a transplant donor. Sequencing was performed on blood, either unsorted or a sorted T cell fraction (not recorded which). CDR3 in DNA: TGTGCCAGCAGTTTGTTCGGGACAGGCAATTCACCCCTCCACTTT. Protein product: CASSLFGTGNSPLHF.